This TCR beta chain was observed in a study of CD8 T cells in ankylosing spondylitis. The study, taken as a whole, reports: Ankylosing spondylitis blood appeared to be characterized by a TCR beta motif of under ten highly homologous variants. The clones that were linked to disease were reported to be significantly enriched in matched synovial fluid samples from ankylosing spondylitis patients. Disease-linked clones were CD8+ and relatively rare in peripheral blood.

This clonotype was counted at least ten times. Its antigen is unknown. Researchers built TCR beta libraries using quantitative 5'-RACE with molecular barcodes. TCRdb reanalysed the 5' RACE reads using MiXCR and keeps one entry per CDR3 protein. The table has 250,000 to 400,000 distinct CDR3 sequences, around a tenth seen once. The specimen was blood, either unsorted or a sorted T cell fraction (not recorded which). The clonotype comes from a female donor with ankylosing spondylitis or in good health (not recorded which).

CDR3 amino acids: CASKVGDRGSGNTIYF. CDR3 in DNA: TGCGCCAGCAAGGTCGGGGACAGGGGTTCTGGAAACACCATATATTTT. The rearrangement uses TRBV5-1 and TRBJ1-3; 10 bases match TRBD1. Losses at the gene ends were 6 bases for V and 1 base for J; bases not matched to a gene: 7. The CDR3 totals 16 residues. Germline lookup yields CDR1 SGHRS and CDR2 YFSETQ.